The 5 T cell receptor beta chains given below trace back to one sample, sequenced in a study of neurological immune-mediated disorders (dated by TCRdb to between 2017 and 2020). Library preparation used 5' RACE. Instrument on record: Illumina HiSeq 2500. TCRdb handled the public reads itself, with Q25 trimming in fastp and clone calling in MiXCR, and kept productive beta chains. Records with the same CDR3 protein are collapsed into one entry carrying the most frequent genes and DNA. A total of some 21,000 distinct CDR3 sequences appear in this sample, less than 8% of them only once. The biggest ten clones account for around 41% of the sample. The sequenced sample consisted of CD8+ T cells from blood. These receptors were taken from a young man in good health.

This clonotype was counted ten times or more. The chain combines TRBV9 with TRBJ1-2; the D is unclear. Trimming took 2 bases from V and 4 from J, leaving 9 bases between them. This CDR3 comprises 13 residues. CDR1 is SGDLS and CDR2 is YYNGEE in the germline V gene. Here the CDR3 reads CASSVGHGYGYTF. CDR3 nucleotide sequence: TGTGCCAGCAGCGTGGGCCATGGCTATGGCTACACCTTC.

This clonotype was detected ten times or more. The chain couples TRBV5-1 to TRBJ2-6; D may correspond to TRBD1 or TRBD2 (5 bases each). V was cut by 4 bases and J by 2 bases, with 19 bases left in between. The CDR3 contains 18 residues. CDR1 is SGHRS and CDR2 is YFSETQ in the germline V gene. The CDR3 spells CASSTRDGHLAGANVLTF. The CDR3 bases are TGCGCCAGCAGCACTAGGGACGGCCACCTCGCTGGGGCCAACGTCCTGACTTTC. Using reference TRBV5-1 and TRBJ2-6 for the parts outside the CDR3, the full variable domain is KAGVTQTPRYLIKTRGQQVTLSCSPISGHRSVSWYQQTPGQGLQFLFEYFSETQRNKGNFPGRFSGRQFSNSRSEMNVSTLELGDSALYLCASSTRDGHLAGANVLTFGAGSRLTVL.

The table lists this clonotype with many counts. The chain carries TRBV6-5 and TRBJ2-1; D is uncertain. Trimming took off 3 bases at V and 6 bases at J, with 15 bases between the two ends. CDR1 and CDR2 from the germline V gene are MNHEY and SVGAGI. CDR3 size: 15 residues. CDR3 nucleotide sequence: TGTGCCAGCAGTTATGTTAGCTTAGGATTCAATGAGCAGTTCTTC. It yields the protein CASSYVSLGFNEQFF.

This clonotype occurred many times. The rearrangement uses TRBV6-5 and TRBJ2-3; 10 nucleotides match TRBD1. After removal of 2 bases from V and 5 bases from J, the junction contained 7 bases not matched to a gene. The CDR3 covers 16 residues. The germline V gene encodes CDR1 MNHEY and CDR2 SVGAGI. The CDR3 region is CASSYTSGTGVDTQYF. The CDR3 nucleotides read TGTGCCAGCAGTTACACCTCCGGGACAGGGGTAGATACGCAGTATTTT.

This clonotype has ten or more counts. The CDR3 DNA reads TGCGCCAGCAGCCAACTGCCCGGGCGGTTTTCCTACGAGCAGTACTTC. Its translation: CASSQLPGRFSYEQYF. The genes are TRBV4-1 and TRBJ2-7; D uncertain. The CDR3 covers 16 residues. V gave up 2 bases and J gave up 1 base, with 15 bases separating them. The germline CDR1 and CDR2 sequences are MGHRA and YSYEKL.